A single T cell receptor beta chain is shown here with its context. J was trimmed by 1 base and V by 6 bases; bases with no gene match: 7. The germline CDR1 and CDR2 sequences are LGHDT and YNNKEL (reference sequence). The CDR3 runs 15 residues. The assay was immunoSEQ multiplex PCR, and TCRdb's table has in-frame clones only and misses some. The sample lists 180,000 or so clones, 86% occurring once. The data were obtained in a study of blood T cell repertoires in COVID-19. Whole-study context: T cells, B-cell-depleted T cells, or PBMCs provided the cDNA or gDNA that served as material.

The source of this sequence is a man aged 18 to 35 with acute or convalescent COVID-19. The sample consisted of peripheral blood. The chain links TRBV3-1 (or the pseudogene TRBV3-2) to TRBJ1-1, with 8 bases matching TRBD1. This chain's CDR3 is CASRPTGAKNTEAFF. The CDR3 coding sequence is TGTGCCAGCAGACCGACAGGGGCCAAGAACACTGAAGCTTTCTTT.